What follows describes a single TCR beta chain. Its antigen is unknown. No base-level quality is on record; no much larger clone is a single base apart. This entry is derived from a study of Ad26.COV2.S vaccination and SARS-CoV-2 variants (dated by TCRdb to about 2021). Broadly, across the study: Vaccine-arm donors came from COV1001, a multicentre, randomized, double-blind, placebo-controlled phase I-IIa trial of Ad26.COV2.S in healthy adults. TCRbeta repertoire sequencing served as the tool for gauging how specific and how broad the SARS-CoV-2-reactive T cell receptors were following Ad26.COV2.S vaccination. Investigators did not know the trial group allocation while performing experiments and assessing outcomes. The TCR-sequenced set comprised around 30 samples: some 20 Ad26.COV2.S vaccine recipients, 5 placebo recipients and 8 SARS-CoV-2 convalescent individuals. Participants in the trial were split at random into five groups of five each, receiving low-dose or high-dose Ad26.COV2.S once or twice, or else placebo on both occasions. Ad26.COV2.S was given intramuscularly at 5x10^10 or 1x10^11 viral particles, as a single shot or as two shots 56 days apart.

Explained via the paper, the treatment or condition label denotes: roughly 19 received Ad26.COV2.S at low or high dose, single or two shots; several received placebo; per-sample allocation not given. For vaccine and placebo recipients, repertoires were sequenced using samples collected on day 63 after the first injection. Between 29 July and 7 August 2020, Cohort 1b enrolled 25 adults aged 18-55 years at one site in Boston, USA. Ad26.COV2.S consisted of a replication-incompetent adenovirus type 26 vector by which a prefusion-stabilized SARS-CoV-2 spike protein from the original Wuhan strain was expressed. Overall study outcomes, separate from this receptor: Non-spike TCR breadth was comparable between vaccine and placebo recipients, consistent with the vaccine containing only spike. Substantial breadth of spike-specific CD8+ and CD4+ T cell responses was reported after vaccination. It was noted by the authors that total T cell responses may have been underestimated by the TCR breadth and depth analyses. The study was not powered for comparison of responses between vaccine doses or regimens. Spike-specific TCR breadth was higher in Ad26.COV2.S recipients than in placebo recipients (P = 0.0014).

TCRbeta CDR3 regions were sequenced with the immunoSEQ Assay. After extraction, genomic DNA underwent amplification by bias-controlled multiplex PCR, followed by high-throughput sequencing. The paper's data handling went like this. To quantify the absolute abundance of every unique TCRbeta CDR3 region, sequences were collapsed and filtered. T cell fraction was estimated by normalizing TCRbeta template counts to usable DNA, with usable DNA measured through amplification of reference genes found in all nucleated cells. Repertoire TCRs were annotated as SARS-CoV-2-specific when V gene, CDR3 amino acid sequence and J gene were exactly matched to a known reactive TCR set. MIRA supplied the reference SARS-CoV-2 TCR set, which was filtered for enrichment in COVID-19-positive ImmuneCODE repertoires so that public or cross-reactive TCRs were removed. Based on the MIRA antigens, annotated TCRs were further analysed at the level of specific ORF or position within ORF. Depth was the summed frequency of annotated unique rearrangements, while breadth was defined as annotated unique rearrangements over total unique productive rearrangements. Two-sided Wilcoxon rank-sum tests were used to compare TCR breadth between groups. This is the immuneACCESS table as TCRdb keeps it, with only in-frame sequences that have V and J called. A part of the clones is gone; compared with another copy, unresolved V genes explain less than half, and the rest is unexplained. That table gives V, J and clone size, and the DNA gave D and trimming. Present in this sample are about 680,000 clones, more than 80% of which were seen just once. The top ten constitute roughly 1.5% of the sample.

The CDR3 runs 18 amino acids, cysteine and phenylalanine included. Solely the CDR3 DNA is kept, with 54 bases framed from the first base. The junction shows trimming of 5 bases on V and 0 bases on J, plus 20 bases between the germline ends. The germline V gene gives CDR1 as SGHAT and CDR2 as FQNNGV. This receptor was obtained from a person between 18 and 59 years old who received the Ad26.COV2.S COVID-19 vaccine or a placebo. The chain is made from TRBV11-2 and TRBJ2-4, with an unclear D gene assignment. The sequences come from peripheral blood, collected in a trial of Ad26.COV2.S vaccine versus placebo. The DNA sequence is given as TGTGCCAGCAGCCATCCCCCGGACGTAACCATAGCCAAAAACATTCAGTACTTC. This sequence encodes CASSHPPDVTIAKNIQYF.